The 26 T cell receptor beta chains below all came from one sample that was sequenced in a study of T cell repertoires in cytomegalovirus infection. TCRdb re-derived calls from the reads in MiXCR, one entry per CDR3 protein. The table includes 600,000 to 700,000 distinct CDR3 sequences, around 31% detected once. The antigens for these receptors are not known. The sample here was cultured PBMCs, taken from culture after CMV antigen stimulation. These receptors were taken from a human donor in good health (CMV status not recorded). Some clones in this sample may be carry-over from other donors' samples.

The chain couples TRBV20-1 to TRBJ2-5; 8 bases are shared with TRBD2. CDR1 is DFQATT, CDR2 SNEGSKA, per germline (reference sequence). The CDR3 sequence is 15 residues long. V trimming: 7 bases; J trimming: 6 bases; junction bases outside the gene matches: 16. The chain's CDR3 is CSVSAGGGRWKTQYF. The CDR3 DNA follows: TGCAGTGTCTCGGCGGGCGGGGGGCGCTGGAAGACCCAGTACTTC.

The chain is built from TRBV4-1 and TRBJ1-6; the match to TRBD1 covers 7 bases. Germline V gene data show CDR1 as MGHRA and CDR2 as YSYEKL. The V gene end was trimmed by 1 base and the J gene end by 7 bases; junction bases not matched to a gene: 13. The CDR3 totals 18 residues. CDR3 amino acids: CASSQAPRPTGPNSPLHF. The CDR3 region has the DNA TGCGCCAGCAGCCAAGCCCCTAGACCGACAGGGCCGAATTCACCCCTCCACTTT.

In its sample, this clonotype was seen a few times. The chain joins TRBV6-2 or TRBV6-3 to TRBJ2-1; 9 bases are a match to TRBD1. The CDR3 totals 15 residues. Germline CDR1 MNHEY, CDR2 SVGEGT. J lost 15 bases, V lost 4 bases, and 16 bases had no gene match. The CDR3 protein is CASSSPGQGLSVGFF. In DNA, the CDR3 is TGTGCCAGCAGTTCTCCGGGACAGGGCCTATCTGTTGGGTTCTTC.

The V call is TRBV7-2, the J call TRBJ2-2, with no clear D. The CDR3 runs to 15 residues. Germline loops: CDR1 SGHTA, CDR2 FQGNSA. V shed 5 bases and J shed 7 bases, with 17 bases lying between them. The CDR3 nucleotides read TGTGCCAGCAGCCCGGACCTAATGTTGGTCGGGGAGCTGTTTTTT. Translated: CASSPDLMLVGELFF.

This clonotype was counted between two and nine times. This chain uses TRBV12-5 with TRBJ2-1; TRBD1 is a possible D gene (5 bases). Trimming took 1 base from V and 4 from J, leaving 8 bases between them. Germline V gene lookup returns CDR1 LGHNT and CDR2 FRNRAP. The CDR3 sequence is 14 residues long. CDR3 nucleotides: TGTGCTAGTGGTTTGGGCCAGGGTTACAATGAGCAGTTCTTC. This sequence encodes CASGLGQGYNEQFF.

The genes are TRBV2 and TRBJ1-2; possibly TRBD1 for D (5 bases). This CDR3 spans 14 amino acids. Deletions cut 4 bases from V and 4 bases from J, with 13 bases between. Germline CDR1 reads SNHLY; CDR2 reads FYNNEI. This CDR3 reads CASSVTREVYGYTF. The CDR3 bases are TGTGCCAGCAGTGTCACCAGGGAGGTCTATGGCTACACCTTC.

The chain carries TRBV28 and TRBJ1-4; D remains ambiguous. CDR1 is MDHEN and CDR2 is SYDVKM in the germline V gene. Trimming stripped 5 bases from V and 7 bases from J, with 14 bases between. This CDR3 region has 14 residues. Here the CDR3 reads CASSRRDLGEKLFF. The DNA for the CDR3 is TGTGCCAGCAGTAGGAGGGATTTGGGTGAAAAACTGTTTTTT.

Only a few counts were recorded for this clonotype. The V and J genes are TRBV4-3 and TRBJ2-4; unclear D gene. Germline V gene lookup returns CDR1 LGHNA and CDR2 YSLEER. The CDR3 extends over 15 amino acids. Trimming shortened V by 0 bases and J by 1 base, and 7 bases separated the two germline ends. The CDR3 reads CASSQDKWAKNIQYF. DNA for the CDR3: TGCGCCAGCAGCCAAGATAAGTGGGCCAAAAACATTCAGTACTTC.

In its sample, this clonotype was seen a few times. The rearrangement links TRBV7-2 to TRBJ1-1, with unresolved D. CDR1 is SGHTA and CDR2 is FQGNSA in the germline V gene. Trimming took off 7 bases at V and 2 bases at J, with 11 bases between the two ends. The CDR3 loop spans 13 amino acids. The CDR3 coding sequence is TGTGCCAGCACCCTTCTGGGCAACACTGAAGCTTTCTTT. Protein: CASTLLGNTEAFF.

This clonotype was recorded a few times. The J gene is TRBJ1-2, the V gene TRBV4-1, with 7 positions matching TRBD1. The CDR3 runs 15 residues. The trim removed 0 bases at V and 8 bases at J, leaving 9 bases unmatched. CDR1 is MGHRA and CDR2 is YSYEKL in the germline V gene. CDR3 nucleotides: TGCGCCAGCAGCCAAGACCCCGAGACAGGGCTCGGCTACACCTTC. This encodes CASSQDPETGLGYTF.

Only a few counts were recorded for this clonotype. This sequence joins TRBV6-1 and TRBJ2-7, with TRBD1 matching over 8 bases. The CDR3 is made up of 15 amino acids. Germline values: CDR1 MNHNS, CDR2 SASEGT. With V trimmed by 7 bases and J by 3 bases, 11 bases remained unmatched. In DNA, the CDR3 is TGTGCCAGCATCCCTACAGGGGGATGGGACTACGAGCAGTACTTC. Translation gives CASIPTGGWDYEQYF.

This sequence joins TRBV6-1 and TRBJ2-1; 7 bases agree with TRBD1. CDR1 and CDR2 (germline): MNHNS, SASEGT. V gave up 6 bases and J gave up 4 bases; unmatched junction bases: 6. This CDR3 is 14 amino acids long. The CDR3 here is CASSADRTYNEQFF. The CDR3 DNA reads as TGTGCCAGCAGCGCGGACAGGACGTACAATGAGCAGTTCTTC.

This clonotype was found once. CDR3 amino acids: CASSQDRHQETQYF. CDR3 DNA: TGCGCCAGCAGCCAAGATAGACACCAAGAGACCCAGTACTTC. The chain is built from TRBV4-3 and TRBJ2-5; D unclear. There are 14 residues in the CDR3. V shed 0 bases and J shed 0 bases, with 5 bases lying between them. Germline-derived CDR1 and CDR2 are LGHNA and YSLEER.

Many counts were recorded for this clonotype. CDR3 loop: CASSLQRGNEQFF. The CDR3 DNA reads as TGTGCCAGCAGCCTTCAACGGGGAAATGAGCAGTTCTTC. The rearrangement uses TRBV7-2 and TRBJ2-1; possible D gene TRBD2, 5 bases. V was cut by 5 bases and J by 7 bases, with 12 bases left in between. CDR1 and CDR2 from the germline V gene are SGHTA and FQGNSA. This CDR3 contains 13 residues.

This clonotype was counted a few times. This chain links TRBV7-2 with TRBJ1-2; D may be TRBD1 (5 bases). Trimming left V 1 base short and J 8 bases short, with 14 bases between. This CDR3 region has 14 residues. The germline V gene encodes CDR1 SGHTA and CDR2 FQGNSA. Here the CDR3 DNA reads TGTGCCAGCAGCTTAGGGGGGGGGGGGTTAGGCTACACCTTC. As protein: CASSLGGGGLGYTF.

In regard to this clonotype: Germline and junction disagree at one end, which may indicate a read error. The chain employs TRBV5-3 and TRBJ1-2; a weak D match, TRBD1 (6 bases). TRBV5-3 carries the ORF label, with uncertain function. The CDR3 length is 17 residues. The CDR3 region has the DNA TGTGCCAGCAGCTTGGCAGGCCAGGGGCGCGGTATCCCCGGCTACACCTTC. It specifies CASSLAGQGRGIPGYTF.

The gene calls are TRBV4-3 and TRBJ1-2, with TRBD1 matching 7 bases. With 2 bases clipped from V and 8 bases from J, the junction kept 14 bases outside the gene matches. Germline V gives CDR1 LGHNA, CDR2 YSLEER. The CDR3 contains 16 residues. The CDR3 nucleotides read TGCGCCAGCAGCCAAAGCCTCAGGGGGGGGCAGCAAGGCTACACCTTC. Translated: CASSQSLRGGQQGYTF.

The chain combines TRBV7-2 with TRBJ2-1; D unresolved. V was clipped by 1 base and J by 9 bases, with 10 bases between them. The CDR3 has 13 residues. The germline CDR1 and CDR2 sequences are SGHTA and FQGNSA. CDR3 protein: CASSLGPVLEQFF. Here the CDR3 DNA reads TGTGCCAGCAGCTTAGGACCCGTACTTGAGCAGTTCTTC.

The CDR3 loop reads CASSPGRSGSGNTIYF. CDR3 nucleotides: TGTGCCAGTAGCCCCGGGAGGTCGGGGTCTGGAAACACCATATATTTT. V and J are TRBV19 and TRBJ1-3; D is unresolved. Trimming stripped 6 bases from V and 1 base from J, with 16 bases between. Germline loops: CDR1 LNHDA, CDR2 SQIVND (reference sequence). The CDR3 consists of 16 residues.

The rearrangement links TRBV7-9 to TRBJ2-1; D uncertain. This CDR3 is built from 15 residues. CDR1 is SEHNR, CDR2 FQNEAQ, per germline (reference sequence). The V and J ends lost 5 bases and 2 bases respectively, with 13 bases between them. Written as DNA, the CDR3 is TGTGCCAGCAGCAGAACGACGGACCCCTACAATGAGCAGTTCTTC. It encodes CASSRTTDPYNEQFF.

The chain carries TRBV7-2 and TRBJ2-4, with 9 bases fitting TRBD1. J lost 7 bases, V lost 5 bases, and 6 bases had no gene match. The CDR3 covers 14 residues. Germline V CDR1 and CDR2: SGHTA, FQGNSA. The chain's CDR3 is CASSLGTGNNIQYF. The CDR3 region has the DNA TGTGCCAGCAGCCTAGGGACAGGGAACAACATTCAGTACTTC. The variable domain in full, with the rest retrieved from reference TRBV7-2 and TRBJ2-4, is GAGVSQSPSNKVTEKGKDVELRCDPISGHTALYWYRQSLGQGLEFLIYFQGNSAPDKSGLPSDRFSAERTGGSVSTLTIQRTQQEDSAVYLCASSLGTGNNIQYFGAGTRLSVL.

The chain uses TRBV5-1 and TRBJ1-2; D gene uncertain. CDR3 size: 15 residues. CDR1 is SGHRS, CDR2 YFSETQ, per germline. The V and J ends lost 0 bases and 1 base respectively, with 10 bases between them. CDR3 nucleotide sequence: TGCGCCAGCAGCTTGGCAGAAGCCGTTAACTATGGCTACACCTTC. This translates into CASSLAEAVNYGYTF.

V is TRBV5-1 and J is TRBJ1-5; D not certain. Trimming removed 0 bases from V and 0 bases from J, with 7 bases in between. The CDR3 contains 15 residues. Germline values: CDR1 SGHRS, CDR2 YFSETQ. CDR3 nucleotide sequence: TGCGCCAGCAGCTTGGCTAGTGATAGCAATCAGCCCCAGCATTTT. This encodes CASSLASDSNQPQHF.

V usage is TRBV12-3 or TRBV12-4 and J usage is TRBJ1-5; TRBD1 might be the D (5 bases). Trimming shortened V by 8 bases and J by 5 bases, and 13 bases separated the two germline ends. The CDR3 has 13 amino acids. Here the CDR3 DNA reads TGTGCCAGCTCGGCAGGGACTTATCAGCCCCAGCATTTT. As protein: CASSAGTYQPQHF.

The gene calls are TRBV7-8 and TRBJ1-4; D is possibly TRBD1 (6 bases). Trimming shortened V by 2 bases and J by 3 bases, and 13 bases separated the two germline ends. Germline CDR1 is SGHVS and CDR2 is FQNEAQ. This CDR3 region has 16 residues. The CDR3, as DNA: TGTGCCAGCAGCTTACATCCGGGGGCGGCTAATGAAAAACTGTTTTTT. Its translation is CASSLHPGAANEKLFF. The complete variable domain, with remaining parts taken from reference TRBV7-8 and TRBJ1-4, reads GAGVSQSPRYKVAKRGQDVALRCDPISGHVSLFWYQQALGQGPEFLTYFQNEAQLDKSGLPSDRFFAERPEGSVSTLKIQRTQQEDSAVYLCASSLHPGAANEKLFFGSGTQLSVL.

The J gene is TRBJ1-2, the V gene TRBV12-3 or TRBV12-4, with D maybe TRBD1 (5 bases). V shed 7 bases and J shed 3 bases, with 18 bases lying between them. The CDR3 extends over 15 amino acids. CDR3 in amino acids: CASTYGQGLDYGYTF. For the CDR3, the DNA is TGTGCCAGCACCTATGGGCAGGGTCTAGACTATGGCTACACCTTC.